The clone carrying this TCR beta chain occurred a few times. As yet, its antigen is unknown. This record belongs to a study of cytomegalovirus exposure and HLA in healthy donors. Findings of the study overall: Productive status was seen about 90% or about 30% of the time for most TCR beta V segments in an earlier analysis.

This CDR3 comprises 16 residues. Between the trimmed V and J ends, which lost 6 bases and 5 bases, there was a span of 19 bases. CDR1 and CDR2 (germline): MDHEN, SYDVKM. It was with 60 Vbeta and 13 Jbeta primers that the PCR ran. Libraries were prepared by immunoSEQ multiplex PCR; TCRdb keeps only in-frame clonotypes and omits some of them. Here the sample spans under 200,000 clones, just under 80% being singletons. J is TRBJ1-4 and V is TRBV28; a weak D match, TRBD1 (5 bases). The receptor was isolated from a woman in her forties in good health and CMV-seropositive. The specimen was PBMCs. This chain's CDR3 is CASSSGTVSFNEKLFF. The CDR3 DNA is TGTGCCAGCAGCTCCGGGACTGTCAGCTTCAATGAAAAACTGTTTTTT. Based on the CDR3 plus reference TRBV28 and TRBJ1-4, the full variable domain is DVKVTQSSRYLVKRTGEKVFLECVQDMDHENMFWYRQDPGLGLRLIYFSYDVKMKEKGDIPEGYSVSREKKERFSLILESASTNQTSMYLCASSSGTVSFNEKLFFGSGTQLSVL.